These T cell receptor beta chains were read from a single sample in a study of shared clonotypes between healthy human individuals. Assay: immunoSEQ multiplex PCR; the TCRdb copy retains only in-frame clones and omits some. Among about 710,000 clones listed, 73% were seen once. Sequencing used memory CD4+ T cells sorted from blood. Every receptor here comes from a woman aged 25-40 years in good health. Each CDR3 is given with its conserved first and last residue. Fields, in order: J gene, clone size, V gene, D gene, CDR3 protein, CDR3 DNA. A D gene is named only where the DNA matches it firmly. Size is omitted from some rows. Given values are once, few, many or a class for expanded clones.

TRBJ1-1 | - | TRBV25-1 | - | CASKESDLGLEAFF | TGTGCCAGCAAGGAGTCGGATCTGGGCCTTGAAGCTTTCTTT
TRBJ1-2 | - | TRBV6-6 | - | CASSYSKVGYTF | TGTGCCAGCAGTTACTCTAAAGTTGGCTACACCTTC
TRBJ2-7 | - | TRBV5-4 | - | CASSPSHSDGKYF | TGTGCCAGCAGCCCTAGTCACAGCGATGGGAAGTACTTC
TRBJ2-7 | - | TRBV7-9 | TRBD1 | CASSLGDSTYEQYF | TGTGCCAGCAGCTTGGGGGACAGCACCTACGAGCAGTACTTC
TRBJ2-1 | once | TRBV4-2 | TRBD2 | CASSQVGLMREWVAGSREQFF | TGTGCCAGCAGCCAAGTAGGTCTCATGAGGGAATGGGTAGCGGGATCGCGGGAGCAGTTCTTC
TRBJ2-2 | - | TRBV11-3 | TRBD2 | CASSFSGSANTGELFF | TGTGCCAGCAGTTTTAGCGGGAGCGCAAACACCGGGGAGCTGTTTTTT
TRBJ1-1 | - | TRBV11-2 | - | CASSKGTGGTEAFF | TGTGCCAGCAGCAAGGGTACTGGGGGCACTGAAGCTTTCTTT
TRBJ1-4 | - | TRBV25-1 | - | CASSPGLIAGDEKLFF | TGTGCCAGCAGTCCCGGGTTAATCGCCGGGGACGAAAAACTGTTTTTT
TRBJ1-5 | few | TRBV11-2 | - | CASSLEIVDRDDNQPQHF | TGTGCCAGCAGCTTAGAAATAGTCGATAGGGACGACAATCAGCCCCAGCATTTT
TRBJ2-7 | - | TRBV7-2 | TRBD1 | CASSRISTGNYEQYF | TGTGCCAGCAGCCGTATTTCGACAGGGAATTACGAGCAGTACTTC
TRBJ2-7 | few | TRBV9 | TRBD2 | CASSQGASGYEQYF | TGTGCCAGCAGCCAAGGGGCTAGCGGCTACGAGCAGTACTTC
TRBJ2-7 | - | TRBV7-2 | - | CASSLLQAVNEQYF | TGTGCCAGCAGCTTACTTCAAGCCGTTAACGAGCAGTACTTC
TRBJ2-2 | - | TRBV25-1 | - | CASSDRQPTGELFF | TGTGCCAGCAGTGATAGACAACCAACCGGGGAGCTGTTTTTT
TRBJ2-1 | - | TRBV6-5 | TRBD2 | CASRRNSGGNEQFF | TGTGCCAGCAGGCGGAATAGCGGGGGGAATGAGCAGTTCTTC
TRBJ1-5 | - | TRBV7-8 | - | CASSPGRPRGNQPQHF | TGTGCCAGCAGCCCGGGCCGACCCAGGGGCAATCAGCCCCAGCATTTT
TRBJ2-7 | - | TRBV11-2 | - | CASSSRRETYEQYF | TGTGCCAGCAGCTCCCGCAGGGAAACCTACGAGCAGTACTTC
TRBJ1-4 | - | TRBV27 | - | CASSLRGLVGEKLFF | TGTGCCAGCAGTTTAAGGGGGTTAGTGGGGGAAAAACTGTTTTTT
TRBJ2-5 | - | TRBV2 | TRBD1 | CASRGTGGAETQYF | TGTGCCAGCAGAGGAACAGGGGGCGCGGAGACCCAGTACTTC
TRBJ2-5 | - | TRBV5-1 | - | CASRMGAVETQYF | TGCGCCAGCAGGATGGGTGCGGTTGAGACCCAGTACTTC
TRBJ1-5 | many | TRBV7-2 | - | CASSLVGGSNQPQHF | TGTGCCAGCAGCTTAGTGGGAGGGTCCAATCAGCCCCAGCATTTT
TRBJ2-1 | - | TRBV7-6 | TRBD2 | CASSLVAGGIYNEQFF | TGTGCCAGCAGCTTAGTAGCGGGAGGGATTTACAATGAGCAGTTCTTC
TRBJ2-1 | - | TRBV28 | - | CASSLGVGGLAGTYNEQFF | TGTGCCAGCAGTTTAGGAGTGGGGGGACTCGCGGGAACCTACAATGAGCAGTTCTTC
TRBJ1-4 | - | TRBV5-1 | - | CASSLAGDGEKLFF | TGCGCCAGCAGCTTGGCCGGGGACGGTGAAAAACTGTTTTTT
TRBJ1-2 | - | TRBV4-1 | - | CASSQPGKDGYTF | TGCGCCAGCAGTCAACCAGGGAAGGATGGCTACACCTTC
TRBJ1-1 | - | TRBV6-1 | - | CASSARGGYTEAFF | TGTGCCAGCAGTGCTAGGGGAGGGTACACTGAAGCTTTCTTT
TRBJ1-1 | - | TRBV21-1 | - | CASIQRDSNTEAFF | TGTGCCAGCATTCAGCGAGACTCGAACACTGAAGCTTTCTTT
TRBJ1-1 | - | TRBV5-1 | TRBD1 | CASSLVDRGTEAFF | TGCGCCAGCAGCTTGGTCGACAGGGGGACTGAAGCTTTCTTT
TRBJ1-1 | many | TRBV5-1 | - | CASSLGTAVEAFF | TGCGCCAGCAGCTTGGGGACAGCCGTGGAAGCTTTCTTT
TRBJ2-3 | few | TRBV28 | TRBD1 | CASIFQGADTQYF | TGTGCCAGCATCTTCCAGGGGGCAGATACGCAGTATTTT
TRBJ2-7 | few | TRBV27 | TRBD2 | CASSRLISGRPYEQYF | TGTGCCAGCAGTAGACTAATTAGCGGGAGGCCCTACGAGCAGTACTTC
TRBJ2-7 | once | TRBV7-8 | - | CASSFGEQYF | TGTGCCAGCAGCTTTGGCGAGCAGTACTTC
TRBJ1-2 | - | TRBV6-5 | - | CASSYESYGYTF | TGTGCCAGCAGTTACGAAAGCTATGGCTACACCTTC
TRBJ1-2 | once | TRBV7-2 | - | CASSLAGYGYTF | TGTGCCAGCAGCTTAGCCGGATATGGCTACACCTTC
TRBJ1-5 | - | TRBV27 | - | CASTLREGQPQHF | TGTGCCAGCACCCTCAGGGAGGGACAGCCCCAGCATTTT
TRBJ1-3 | - | TRBV30 | - | CAWGFGGNTIYF | TGTGCCTGGGGCTTTGGAGGAAACACCATATATTTT
TRBJ2-7 | - | TRBV2 | TRBD2 | CASSASGRALSYEQYF | TGTGCCAGCAGTGCCAGCGGGAGGGCCCTCTCCTACGAGCAGTACTTC
TRBJ1-5 | few | TRBV19 | - | CASSIRGFGNQPQHF | TGTGCCAGTAGTATCCGGGGTTTTGGCAATCAGCCCCAGCATTTT
TRBJ1-5 | - | TRBV6-6 | - | CASSRGEGQPQHF | TGTGCCAGCAGCCGCGGGGAGGGTCAGCCCCAGCATTTT
TRBJ1-2 | - | TRBV7-2 | - | CASSLDGNYGYTF | TGTGCCAGCAGCTTGGACGGCAACTATGGCTACACCTTC
TRBJ2-3 | - | TRBV7-6 | - | CASSPYSGSTDTQYF | TGTGCCAGCAGCCCCTATTCCGGGAGCACAGATACGCAGTATTTT
TRBJ2-1 | - | TRBV29-1 | TRBD2 | CSVSRLASYNEQFF | TGCAGCGTCTCAAGACTAGCCTCCTACAATGAGCAGTTCTTC
TRBJ2-7 | - | TRBV5-4 | TRBD2 | CASSLVAGVPGEQYF | TGTGCCAGCAGCTTGGTCGCGGGAGTTCCGGGCGAGCAGTACTTC
TRBJ1-2 | few | TRBV7-2 | - | CASSSPLGRASYGYTF | TGTGCCAGCAGCTCGCCCCTGGGCAGGGCAAGCTATGGCTACACCTTC
TRBJ1-5 | once | TRBV6-5 | - | CASSSTGTYSNQPQHF | TGTGCCAGCAGTTCAACAGGGACCTATAGCAATCAGCCCCAGCATTTT
TRBJ1-2 | few | TRBV6-5 | TRBD1 | CASWDRGGNYGYTF | TGTGCCAGCTGGGACAGGGGTGGAAACTATGGCTACACCTTC
TRBJ2-1 | - | TRBV29-1 | - | CSVETPVHSYNEQFF | TGCAGCGTTGAAACCCCTGTTCATTCCTACAATGAGCAGTTCTTC
TRBJ2-2 | - | TRBV6-5 | - | CASRGLGAGTGELFF | TGTGCCAGCAGAGGACTGGGCGCGGGGACCGGGGAGCTGTTTTTT
TRBJ2-1 | - | TRBV11-2 | - | CASSPRGYSGGINEQLF | TGTGCCAGCAGCCCGAGGGGGTATAGCGGAGGAATCAATGAGCAGCTCTTC